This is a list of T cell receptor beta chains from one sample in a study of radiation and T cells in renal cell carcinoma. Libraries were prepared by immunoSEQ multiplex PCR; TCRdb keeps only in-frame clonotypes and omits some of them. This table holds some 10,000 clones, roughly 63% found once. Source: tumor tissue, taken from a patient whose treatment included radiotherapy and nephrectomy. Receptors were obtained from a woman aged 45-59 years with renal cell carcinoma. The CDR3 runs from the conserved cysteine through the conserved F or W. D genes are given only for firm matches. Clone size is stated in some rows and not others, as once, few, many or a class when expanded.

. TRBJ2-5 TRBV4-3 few TGCGCCAGCAGCCAATTCCGCGGGGAGACCCAGTACTTC CASSQFRGETQYF
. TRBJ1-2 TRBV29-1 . TGCAGCGTTGATACCCCGGGGGGCTACACCTTC CSVDTPGGYTF
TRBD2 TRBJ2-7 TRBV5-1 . TGCGCCAGCAGCTTGGGGACTAGCGGCGGTTACGAGCAGTACTTC CASSLGTSGGYEQYF
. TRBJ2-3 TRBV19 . TGTGCCAGTAGATCCTCCTACACAGATACGCAGTATTTT CASRSSYTDTQYF
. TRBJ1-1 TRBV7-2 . TGTGCCAGCAGCACCTCACGGAACACTGAAGCTTTCTTT CASSTSRNTEAFF
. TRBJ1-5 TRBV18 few TGTGCCAGCTCACCCGGACAGCCTAATCAGCCCCAGCATTTT CASSPGQPNQPQHF
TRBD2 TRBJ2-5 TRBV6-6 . TGTGCCAGCGGGAGCGGGAGTAGCTTGGAGACCCAGTACTTC CASGSGSSLETQYF
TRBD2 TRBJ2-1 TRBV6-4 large TGTGCCAGCTCCCCCGGGGGGGAGAGCAATGAGCAGTTCTTC CASSPGGESNEQFF
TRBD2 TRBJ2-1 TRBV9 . TGTGCCAGCAGCTCCGGGACTACCCTCTACAATGAGCAGTTCTTC CASSSGTTLYNEQFF
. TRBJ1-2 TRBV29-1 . TGCAGCGTCCCTTCGGCGAATGGCTACACCTTC CSVPSANGYTF
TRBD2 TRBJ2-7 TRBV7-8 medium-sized TGTGCCAGCAGCTCGGAGGGACTAGGATACGAGCAGTACTTC CASSSEGLGYEQYF
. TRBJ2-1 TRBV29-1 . TGCAGCGCGAGAATGGGAAATGAGCAGTTCTTC CSARMGNEQFF
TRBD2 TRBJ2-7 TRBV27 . TGTGCCAGCAGTCGGACTAGCGGGGTTTCCTACGAGCAGTACTTC CASSRTSGVSYEQYF
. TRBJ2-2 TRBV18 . TGTGCCAGCTCACCACCGAACAGCAACACCGGGGAGCTGTTTTTT CASSPPNSNTGELFF
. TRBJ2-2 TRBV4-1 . TGCGCCAGCAGCGTAGGGGGTCTGGACACCGGGGAGCTGTTTTTT CASSVGGLDTGELFF
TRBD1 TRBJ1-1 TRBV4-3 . TGCGCCAGCAGCCAAGAACAGGGGGCGTACACTGAAGCTTTCTTT CASSQEQGAYTEAFF
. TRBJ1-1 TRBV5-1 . TGCGCCAGCAGCAAAGGGACCGGGGAAGTCGAAGCTTTCTTT CASSKGTGEVEAFF
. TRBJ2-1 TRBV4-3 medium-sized TGCGCCAGCCAAAGGGAGAGCTCCTACAATGAGCAGTTCTTC CASQRESSYNEQFF
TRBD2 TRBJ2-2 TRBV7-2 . TGTGCCAGCACTCGCGCCCCTGTCGGGGGGGCGGGCACCGGGGAGCTGTTTTTT CASTRAPVGGAGTGELFF
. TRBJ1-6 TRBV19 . TGTGCCAGTATGGGATGGGGGATTTACGGCTCACCCCTCCACTTT CASMGWGIYGSPLHF
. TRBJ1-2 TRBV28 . TGTGCCAGCAGCCCACCGGCCCGGGGTGCTGGCTACACCTTC CASSPPARGAGYTF